This TCR beta chain was sequenced in a study of cytomegalovirus exposure and HLA in healthy donors. Study-level results: Specificity of three CMV-associated chains for CMV antigens was verified in vitro. 150 to 200 TCR beta chains were listed as cytomegalovirus-associated. Reports credit the classifier with highly specific, highly sensitive diagnosis of cytomegalovirus status.

PCR used 60 Vbeta primers and 13 Jbeta primers. Clones were read by immunoSEQ multiplex PCR, and TCRdb kept only the in-frame ones, dropping some. Of over 100,000 clones in the sample, more than 75% were seen once. About this clone itself: Its antigen remains unknown.

Trimming cost V 3 bases and J 0 bases, with 18 bases left between them. This CDR3 is built from 19 residues. CDR1 and CDR2 (germline): SGHTA, FQGTGA. The V call is TRBV7-3, the J call TRBJ2-6; a weak D match, TRBD1 (5 bases). The origin of this receptor is a male donor in good health and CMV-seronegative. Material for sequencing was PBMCs. The DNA for the CDR3 is TGTGCCAGCAGCTTGGTGGGGCAGGGAAGCAGCTCTGGGGCCAACGTCCTGACTTTC. Translated, it gives CASSLVGQGSSSGANVLTF.